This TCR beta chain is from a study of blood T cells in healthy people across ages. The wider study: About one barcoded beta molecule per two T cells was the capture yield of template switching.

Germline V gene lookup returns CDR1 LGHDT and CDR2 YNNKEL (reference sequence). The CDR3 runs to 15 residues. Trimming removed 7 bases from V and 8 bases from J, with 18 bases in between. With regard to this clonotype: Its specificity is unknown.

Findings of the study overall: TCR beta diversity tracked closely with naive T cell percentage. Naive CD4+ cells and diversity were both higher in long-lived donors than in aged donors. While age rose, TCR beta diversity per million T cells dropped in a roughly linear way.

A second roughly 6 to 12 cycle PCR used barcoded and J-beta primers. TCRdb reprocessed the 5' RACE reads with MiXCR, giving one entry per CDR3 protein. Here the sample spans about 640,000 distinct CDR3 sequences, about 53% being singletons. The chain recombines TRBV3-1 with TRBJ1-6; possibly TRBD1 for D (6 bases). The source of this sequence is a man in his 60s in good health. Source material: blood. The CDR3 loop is CASIPRTGADSPLHF. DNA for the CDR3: TGTGCCAGCATCCCAAGGACGGGGGCCGATTCACCCCTCCACTTT.